This paragraph reports one T cell receptor beta chain. This specimen belongs to a study of glioma-infiltrating T cells. The iRepertoire nested amplicon-rescue multiplex PCR amplified TCR alpha and beta CDR3s from RNA. TCRdb processed the multiplex PCR reads anew with MiXCR; each CDR3 protein has one entry. The top ten clones hold about half of a sample with about 3,200 distinct CDR3 sequences, 44% of them seen once. V was cut by 4 bases and J by 1 base, with 13 bases left in between. Germline loops: CDR1 MGHRA, CDR2 YSYEKL. The CDR3 spans 15 residues. The V and J genes are TRBV4-1 and TRBJ1-1; D not certain. The sequence was collected from a human donor with low-grade glioma or glioblastoma, undergoing nonglioma brain surgery, or in good health (not recorded which). Sequenced sample: glioma tissue, nonneoplastic brain tissue, or PBMCs (not recorded which). CDR3 in DNA: TGCGCCAGCAGCCTTCATTCGTCATCGAACACTGAAGCTTTCTTT. It translates to CASSLHSSSNTEAFF.